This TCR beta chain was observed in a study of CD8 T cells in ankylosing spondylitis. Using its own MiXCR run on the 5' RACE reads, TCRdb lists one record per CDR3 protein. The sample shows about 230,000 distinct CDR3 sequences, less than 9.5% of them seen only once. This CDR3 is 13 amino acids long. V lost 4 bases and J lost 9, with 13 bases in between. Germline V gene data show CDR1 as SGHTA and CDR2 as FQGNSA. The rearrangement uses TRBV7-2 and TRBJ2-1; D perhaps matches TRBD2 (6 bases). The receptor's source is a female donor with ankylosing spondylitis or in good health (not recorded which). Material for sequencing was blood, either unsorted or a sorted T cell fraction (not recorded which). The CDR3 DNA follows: TGTGCCAGCAGCTCCGGCCGGAGGGGTGAGCAGTTCTTC. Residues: CASSSGRRGEQFF.